This T cell receptor (beta chain) was identified during a study of cytomegalovirus exposure and HLA in healthy donors. Across the whole study: The roughly 120 million unique TCR beta sequences, from about 180 million T cells, were found by an earlier analysis. General observations from the study: In a later analysis, V- and J-gene trimming of beta chains associated with a DCLRE1C missense variant, replicated independently.

Germline V gene lookup returns CDR1 SGHTA and CDR2 FQGTGA. This CDR3 region has 14 residues. V shed 5 bases, J shed 6 bases, and the junction held 7 bases outside the gene matches. The PCR had 60 Vbeta and 13 Jbeta primers. The method was immunoSEQ multiplex PCR; TCRdb's version includes in-frame clones alone and lacks a portion of them. Here the sample spans approximately 180,000 clones, almost 80% being singletons. For this clone: Its specificity is unknown.

The sequence came from a man aged 35 to 55 in good health and CMV-seropositive. The specimen was PBMCs. This chain uses TRBV7-3 with TRBJ1-1; 9 bases are shared with TRBD1. The CDR3 here is CASSLTGGAPEAFF. CDR3 coding DNA: TGTGCCAGCAGCCTTACAGGGGGCGCCCCTGAAGCTTTCTTT. Full variable domain (rest looked up from reference TRBV7-3 and TRBJ1-1): GAGVSQTPSNKVTEKGKYVELRCDPISGHTALYWYRQSLGQGPEFLIYFQGTGAADDSGLPNDRFFAVRPEGSVSTLKIQRTERGDSAVYLCASSLTGGAPEAFFGQGTRLTVV.